This T cell receptor beta chain was identified during a study of blood T cell repertoires in COVID-19. On the study more broadly: Samples of COVID-19 (acute and convalescent) were obtained from the United States, Italy and Spain.

V shed 6 bases and J 5 bases; nucleotides not matched to a gene: 7. The CDR3 consists of 14 residues. The germline CDR1 and CDR2 sequences are SQVTM and ANQGSEA. Per the study methods: Estimates of nucleated cell counts were drawn from the amplification of reference gene primers. TCRdb keeps only in-frame clones here, not all; method: immunoSEQ multiplex PCR. V and J calls and clone size are those listed in that table; D and trimming were worked out from the DNA. The repertoire holds 200,000 to 250,000 clones, with more than 75% as singletons. This receptor was obtained from a man older than 75 with acute or convalescent COVID-19. The sample taken for sequencing was peripheral blood. The rearrangement uses TRBV29-1 and TRBJ2-2; TRBD2 agrees at 9 bases. The DNA for the CDR3 is TGCAGCGTGAGAAGCGGGGGGTGGACCGGGGAGCTGTTTTTT. It yields the protein CSVRSGGWTGELFF.